This entry concerns a single T cell receptor (beta chain). As yet, its antigen is unknown. Libraries were prepared by immunoSEQ multiplex PCR; TCRdb keeps only in-frame clonotypes and omits some of them. The sample consists of roughly 150,000 clones, over 75% of them appearing once. This entry comes from a study of T cell responses to AZD1222 COVID-19 vaccine. At the level of the study: Second-dose intervals of approximately 4 or approximately 12 weeks were pooled. Whole-study results and caveats: Spike-specific TCR breadth and depth rose after two AZD1222 doses.

The V gene lost 3 bases and the J gene lost 2 bases, with 9 bases spanning the gap. The CDR3 is 14 amino acids. Per germline, CDR1 MNHEY and CDR2 SVGAGI. Material: peripheral blood, obtained on day 0 of AZD1222 vaccination. V usage is TRBV6-5 and J usage is TRBJ2-3; the D gene is possibly TRBD2 (5 bases). The sequence came from an adult in good health. The CDR3 DNA follows: TGTGCCAGCAGTTATAACGGGATCACAGATACGCAGTATTTT. Translated: CASSYNGITDTQYF.